These 19 T cell receptor beta chains share one sample of origin, sequenced in a study of blood T cell repertoires in COVID-19. Using immunoSEQ multiplex PCR, the repertoire was profiled, and TCRdb retains in-frame clones only, with some absent. Of about 250,000 clones in the sample, around 82% were seen once. Input material: peripheral blood. The receptors were sampled from a man aged 35 to 55 with active or convalescent COVID-19.

This chain uses TRBV6-5 with TRBJ2-2; 7 bases are a match to TRBD2. Germline values: CDR1 MNHEY, CDR2 SVGAGI. The CDR3 is 15 amino acids. V shed 8 bases and J 7 bases; nucleotides not matched to a gene: 13. CDR3 DNA: TGTGCCAGCTGGCAAGGCGGGAGTTGGTACGGGGAGCTGTTTTTT. Translating gives CASWQGGSWYGELFF.

This clone was recorded only once. The CDR3 sequence: CASRLTGNSGANVLTF. In DNA form, the CDR3 reads TGCGCCAGCAGGTTAACAGGGAACTCTGGGGCCAACGTCCTGACTTTC. This rearrangement joins TRBV5-1 to TRBJ2-6; TRBD1 might be the D (6 bases). CDR1 and CDR2 from the germline V gene are SGHRS and YFSETQ. The CDR3 has 16 residues. V dropped 5 bases and J dropped 0 bases, with 12 bases sitting between them.

The V and J genes are TRBV6-5 and TRBJ2-1, with D unresolved. The CDR3 consists of 13 residues. In germline, CDR1 is MNHEY, CDR2 SVGAGI. The germline V and J ends were trimmed by 6 bases and 0 bases, with 6 bases remaining between them. Here the CDR3 reads CASRESSYNEQFF. CDR3 DNA: TGTGCCAGCAGGGAGAGCTCCTACAATGAGCAGTTCTTC.

The chain has TRBV4-1 and TRBJ2-1; D not certain. CDR3 length equals 14 residues. V dropped 1 base and J dropped 5 bases, with 9 bases sitting between them. From germline, CDR1 is MGHRA and CDR2 YSYEKL. The CDR3 bases are TGCGCCAGCAGCCAAGCAGGTTTCGACAATGAGCAGTTCTTC. The encoded protein is CASSQAGFDNEQFF.

This chain links TRBV6-5 with TRBJ1-2; perhaps TRBD1 as D (6 bases). The ends were cut back, 6 bases at V and 0 bases at J, with 11 bases in the middle. CDR3 size: 14 residues. Germline V lookup: CDR1 MNHEY, CDR2 SVGAGI. Here the CDR3 DNA reads TGTGCCAGCAGCCCAGGACAGACTAACTATGGCTACACCTTC. It encodes CASSPGQTNYGYTF.

The chain links TRBV28 to TRBJ1-6; TRBD1 aligns across 9 bases. The CDR3 sequence is 15 residues long. CDR1 is MDHEN, CDR2 SYDVKM, per germline. J gave up 3 bases and V 10 bases, and 7 bases lay outside the gene matches. CDR3: CATGTGSSYNSPLHF. CDR3 in DNA: TGTGCCACCGGGACAGGGAGTAGCTATAATTCACCCCTCCACTTT.

V usage is TRBV6-5 and J usage is TRBJ1-1; D call uncertain. V gave up 0 bases and J gave up 4 bases, with 12 bases separating them. The CDR3 has 15 residues. The V gene's germline CDR1 is MNHEY and CDR2 SVGAGI. The CDR3 DNA reads TGTGCCAGCAGTTACTCAGTCAGTACGGGCACTGAAGCTTTCTTT. Residues: CASSYSVSTGTEAFF.

The rearrangement joins TRBV14 to TRBJ1-3, with D maybe TRBD1 (5 bases). V lost 4 bases to trimming and J lost 8 bases, with 12 bases between them. The CDR3 contains 13 residues. Germline values: CDR1 SGHDN, CDR2 FVKESK. The CDR3 DNA reads TGTGCCAGCAGCCGAACCAGGGTTGACACCATATATTTT. This codes for CASSRTRVDTIYF.

Only a few counts were recorded for this clone. In nucleotides, the CDR3 is TGTGCCAGCAGCTCAGGCCGCCCCGCCGATCAGCCCCAGCATTTT. The encoded protein is CASSSGRPADQPQHF. The genes are TRBV6-1 and TRBJ1-5, with no clear D. The CDR3 contains 15 residues. The germline gives CDR1 MNHNS, CDR2 SASEGT. Trimming shortened V by 6 bases and J by 5 bases, and 17 bases separated the two germline ends.

The J gene is TRBJ2-3, the V gene TRBV6-2 or TRBV6-3; D might be TRBD2 (6 bases). This CDR3 spans 17 amino acids. Germline V gene data show CDR1 as MNHEY and CDR2 as SVGEGT. Trimming removed 4 bases at V and 0 bases at J, with 17 bases between. The CDR3 reads CASSFTARGTSTDTQYF. In DNA, the CDR3 is TGTGCCAGCAGTTTCACCGCCCGGGGGACTAGCACAGATACGCAGTATTTT.

The V and J genes are TRBV9 and TRBJ1-5, with D possibly being TRBD1 (6 bases). The V end was cut by 0 bases, the J end by 7 bases, with 14 bases between. The CDR3 has 15 amino acids. Germline CDR1 reads SGDLS; CDR2 reads YYNGEE. Written as DNA, the CDR3 is TGTGCCAGCAGCGTAGATGCCCAGGGACAACAGCCCCAGCATTTT. Translating it yields CASSVDAQGQQPQHF.

The chain recombines TRBV6-1 with TRBJ1-5; 7 nucleotides line up with TRBD1. V dropped 3 bases and J dropped 2; count of bases not matched to a gene: 10. The germline V gene has CDR1 MNHNS and CDR2 SASEGT. This CDR3 region has 17 residues. DNA for the CDR3: TGTGCCAGCAGTGAGCCTTTCTGGACAGGCCGCAATCAGCCCCAGCATTTT. Protein sequence: CASSEPFWTGRNQPQHF.

The chain links TRBV4-3 to TRBJ1-1; D is ambiguous. V was clipped by 3 bases and J by 5 bases, with 13 bases between them. CDR3 length equals 14 residues. Germline CDR1 is LGHNA and CDR2 is YSLEER. This CDR3 reads CASSHPQLRTEAFF. CDR3 sequence (DNA): TGCGCCAGCAGCCACCCACAGTTAAGGACTGAAGCTTTCTTT.

This clone was seen a few times. The DNA of the CDR3 is TGTGCCAGCAGCTTAGCACCACCGGGACAGGGGCCCTACGAGCAGTACTTC. This gives the protein CASSLAPPGQGPYEQYF. The gene calls are TRBV7-2 and TRBJ2-7, with TRBD1 matching over 10 bases. This CDR3 comprises 17 residues. After removal of 0 bases from V and 2 bases from J, the junction contained 7 bases not matched to a gene. The germline V gene has CDR1 SGHTA and CDR2 FQGNSA.

This chain links TRBV7-9 with TRBJ1-3, with 7 nucleotides matching TRBD1. V lost 10 bases to trimming and J lost 3 bases; unmatched junction nucleotides: 3. The CDR3 is 12 amino acids. CDR1 and CDR2 (germline): SEHNR, FQNEAQ (reference sequence). CDR3 amino acids: CAKGQIGNTIYF. The CDR3, as DNA: TGTGCCAAGGGACAGATTGGAAACACCATATATTTT.

The J gene is TRBJ1-2, the V gene TRBV19; TRBD1 aligns across 8 bases. CDR3 length: 15 amino acids. The junction had 5 bases not matched to a gene; V was cut back by 4 bases and J by 1 base. Germline CDR1 and CDR2: LNHDA and SQIVND (reference sequence). The CDR3 is CASSTGTGLNYGYTF. The CDR3 region has the DNA TGTGCCAGTAGTACCGGGACAGGCCTTAACTATGGCTACACCTTC.

The chain has TRBV14 and TRBJ1-2; no clear D gene. The CDR3 length is 17 residues. V was trimmed by 1 base and J by 7 bases, leaving 22 bases between them. Germline lookup yields CDR1 SGHDN and CDR2 FVKESK. The CDR3 region is CASSQVLGGGAVGGYTF. DNA of the CDR3: TGTGCCAGCAGCCAAGTTCTGGGCGGCGGAGCGGTCGGTGGCTACACCTTC.

V gene TRBV19 combines with J gene TRBJ1-2; 9 bases agree with TRBD1. V shed 4 bases, J shed 5 bases, and the junction held 5 bases outside the gene matches. The germline V gene has CDR1 LNHDA and CDR2 SQIVND (reference sequence). The CDR3 runs 14 residues. For the CDR3, the DNA is TGTGCCAGTAGTACCTGGACAGGGGAGTATGGCTACACCTTC. It specifies CASSTWTGEYGYTF.

The chain has TRBV12-3 or TRBV12-4 and TRBJ1-3; D call uncertain. The V gene lost 3 bases and the J gene lost 8 bases, with 5 bases spanning the gap. This CDR3 spans 11 amino acids. The CDR3 protein is CASSFGYTIYF. CDR3 coding DNA: TGTGCCAGCAGTTTCGGGTACACCATATATTTT.